This is a list of T cell receptor beta chains from one sample in a study of blood T cell repertoires in COVID-19. The method was immunoSEQ multiplex PCR; TCRdb's version includes in-frame clones alone and lacks a portion of them. This table holds some 130,000 clones, 60% to 80% found once. Sequenced material: peripheral blood. The receptors derive from a woman in her 70s with acute or convalescent COVID-19. Both conserved end residues are part of each CDR3. D genes are given only for firm matches. Clone size is shown for a subset of rows, as once, few, many or a class of expanded clone.

CDR3 length | clone size | J gene | V gene | D gene | CDR3 DNA | CDR3 protein
13 | - | TRBJ1-1 | TRBV6-5 | - | TGTGCCAGCAGCCCCCCCCAAAACACTGAAGCTTTCTTT | CASSPPQNTEAFF
16 | once | TRBJ2-3 | TRBV6-2/TRBV6-3 | TRBD1 | TGTGCCAGCAGTACCGGGACAGGGGATGGGGCAGATACGCAGTATTTT | CASSTGTGDGADTQYF
13 | - | TRBJ2-7 | TRBV21-1 | - | TGTGCCAACAGCGGGACAGGGTCCTACGAGCAGTACTTC | CANSGTGSYEQYF
13 | - | TRBJ2-1 | TRBV9 | TRBD1 | TGTGCCAGCAGCGTAGTCCCCCAGGGGGCTCTGTTCTTC | CASSVVPQGALFF
14 | - | TRBJ2-7 | TRBV7-2 | TRBD1 | TGTGCCAGCAGCTTCGGGACAGGCGCCTACGAGCAGTACTTC | CASSFGTGAYEQYF
14 | - | TRBJ2-3 | TRBV10-2 | TRBD1 | TGCGCCAGCAGTCAGGACAGGGTCACAGATACGCAGTATTTT | CASSQDRVTDTQYF
15 | - | TRBJ2-1 | TRBV7-2 | - | TGTGCCAGCAGCTTAAAGACTAGTTCGGGGAATGAGCAGTTCTTC | CASSLKTSSGNEQFF
13 | - | TRBJ1-2 | TRBV20-1 | TRBD1 | TGCAGTGCTAGTGAGGGACAGTCATATGGCTACACCTTC | CSASEGQSYGYTF
17 | few | TRBJ1-5 | TRBV21-1 | - | TGTGCCAGCAGCAAGGCAGGGGTGTTCAGTCAGCATCAGCCCCAGCATTTT | CASSKAGVFSQHQPQHF
12 | - | TRBJ1-2 | TRBV12-3/TRBV12-4 | - | TGTGCCAGCAGTCCACCACAGGGCGGCTACACCTTC | CASSPPQGGYTF